The present TCR beta chain was sequenced within a study of tissue T cells after allogeneic stem cell transplantation. This clone was seen more than once but under ten times. Mouse gene names apply. The read gets to within 1 residue of the CDR3 end, and the germline J gene fills in the rest. V lost 4 bases and J 4 bases, leaving 6 bases between the germline ends. Per germline, CDR1 NNHDY and CDR2 SYVADS. The length of the CDR3 is 11 residues. The protocol was immunoSEQ multiplex PCR, while the TCRdb copy is restricted to in-frame clones and leaves out a portion. The table lists about 7,400 clones, about 63% of them singletons.

This receptor was obtained from a female BALB/c mouse in good health. The strain is characterized by the MHC haplotype H2-d. Sequencing was carried out using blood. J is TRBJ2-7 and V is TRBV13-3; D ambiguous. CDR3 DNA (partial): TGTGCCAGCAGTTTAAAATATGAACAGTAC. This translates into CASSLKYEQY. The whole CDR3 protein reads CASSLKYEQYF.